The next 19 T cell receptor beta chains were all read from a single sample in a study of a mutant IDH1 vaccine in newly diagnosed glioma. These receptors have no identified antigens. Specified time point: week 23, last vaccination. Vaccine doses each comprised 300 ug of mutant IDH1 20-mer peptide, with topical imiquimod. Repertoires were generated with immunoSEQ multiplex PCR, while TCRdb's copy carries only in-frame clones and drops some. The sample lists around 56,000 clones, roughly 81% occurring once. Sequenced here: PBMCs, sampled from a glioma patient whose treatment included an IDH1 peptide vaccine. These TCRs come from a woman aged 40 to 50 with glioma. Some clones in this sample may be carry-over from other donors' samples.

This clone was detected a few times. V and J are TRBV10-2 and TRBJ1-1; tentatively, D is TRBD1 (5 bases). Germline values: CDR1 WSHSY, CDR2 SAAADI. Trimming took off 1 base at V and 1 base at J, with 10 bases between the two ends. The length of the CDR3 is 15 residues. The CDR3 here is CASSEWGSGNTEAFF. CDR3 nucleotides: TGCGCCAGCAGTGAGTGGGGGTCTGGGAACACTGAAGCTTTCTTT.

There are a few counts of this clone. The chain joins TRBV19 to TRBJ2-3, with D possibly matching TRBD1 (6 bases). CDR3 length: 16 amino acids. Trimming took 1 base from V and 0 from J, leaving 11 bases between them. Germline loops: CDR1 LNHDA, CDR2 SQIVND (reference sequence). The CDR3 spells CASSIADSGSTDTQYF. CDR3 DNA: TGTGCCAGTAGTATAGCGGACAGTGGCAGCACAGATACGCAGTATTTT.

The rearrangement joins TRBV7-8 to TRBJ1-2; D gene ambiguous. Germline V gives CDR1 SGHVS, CDR2 FQNEAQ. The CDR3 runs to 12 residues. The germline V and J ends were trimmed by 3 bases and 5 bases, with 7 bases remaining between them. DNA of the CDR3: TGTGCCAGCAGCTTGACGGATTATGGCTACACCTTC. This sequence encodes CASSLTDYGYTF.

V and J are TRBV18 and TRBJ2-2, with TRBD2 identical over 10 bases. The CDR3 runs to 18 residues. Trimming took 2 bases from V and 2 from J; bases not matched to a gene: 8. Germline V gene lookup returns CDR1 KGHSH and CDR2 LQKENI. The CDR3 nucleotides are TGTGCCAGCTCACCAAAGGCTAGCGGGGGCCTAAACACCGGGGAGCTGTTTTTT. Translation gives CASSPKASGGLNTGELFF.

The chain links TRBV2 to TRBJ1-2; D remains unclear. CDR3 length: 12 residues. The germline CDR1 and CDR2 sequences are SNHLY and FYNNEI. The V gene lost 10 bases and the J gene lost 4 bases, with 13 bases spanning the gap. CDR3 loop: CATPPDLYGYTF. The CDR3 DNA reads TGTGCCACCCCACCCGATCTCTATGGCTACACCTTC.

The rearrangement joins TRBV11-2 to TRBJ2-2; D is uncertain. Trimming left V 4 bases short and J 7 bases short, with 7 bases between. The CDR3 loop spans 12 amino acids. From germline, CDR1 is SGHAT and CDR2 FQNNGV. The DNA of the CDR3 is TGTGCCAGCAGCTCCGCAGGCGGGGAGCTGTTTTTT. It specifies CASSSAGGELFF. Combining the CDR3 with reference TRBV11-2 and TRBJ2-2 gives the whole variable domain EAGVAQSPRYKIIEKRQSVAFWCNPISGHATLYWYQQILGQGPKLLIQFQNNGVVDDSQLPKDRFSAERLKGVDSTLKIQPAKLEDSAVYLCASSSAGGELFFGEGSRLTVL.

This CDR3 reads CASSSHSGGTNTGELFF. The DNA of the CDR3 is TGCGCCAGCAGCTCACACAGCGGGGGTACCAACACCGGGGAGCTGTTTTTT. The chain joins TRBV5-1 to TRBJ2-2, with 8 bases fitting TRBD2. The CDR3 extends over 17 amino acids. The V gene end was trimmed by 3 bases and the J gene end by 2 bases; junction bases not matched to a gene: 9. Germline CDR1 SGHRS, CDR2 YFSETQ.

The V call is TRBV19, the J call TRBJ2-5; 8 nucleotides line up with TRBD1. The germline gives CDR1 LNHDA, CDR2 SQIVND (reference sequence). The ends lost 8 bases at V and 3 bases at J; junction bases unmatched: 5. This CDR3 has 13 amino acids. CDR3 region: CASGTGPKETQYF. The CDR3 nucleotides read TGTGCCAGTGGGACAGGACCAAAAGAGACCCAGTACTTC.

This chain connects TRBV6-5 to TRBJ1-3, with TRBD1 matching over 9 bases. This CDR3 is 15 amino acids long. V lost 6 bases, J lost 0 bases, and 3 bases stayed unmatched. The V gene's germline CDR1 is MNHEY and CDR2 SVGAGI. The CDR3 loop is CASRRTGDSGNTIYF. The CDR3 DNA follows: TGTGCCAGCAGGCGGACAGGGGACTCTGGAAACACCATATATTTT.

V usage is TRBV7-9 and J usage is TRBJ2-5; 11 bases agree with TRBD2. CDR1 and CDR2 from the germline V gene are SEHNR and FQNEAQ (reference sequence). V lost 5 bases and J lost 7; bases outside the gene matches: 6. The CDR3 extends over 14 amino acids. CDR3 loop: CASSAGLAVLTQYF. The CDR3 DNA sequence: TGTGCCAGCAGCGCGGGACTAGCGGTCTTGACCCAGTACTTC.

V gene TRBV10-1 combines with J gene TRBJ1-5; TRBD1 aligns across 8 bases. The CDR3 has 13 amino acids. Trimming cost V 9 bases and J 5 bases; bases outside gene matches: 6. CDR1 WNHNN and CDR2 SYGVQD come from the germline V gene (reference sequence). The CDR3: CASQTGEDQPQHF. CDR3 nucleotides: TGCGCCAGTCAGACAGGGGAGGATCAGCCCCAGCATTTT.

V is TRBV25-1 and J is TRBJ1-5; D is unclear. Germline CDR1 and CDR2: MGHDK and SYGVNS. Trimming cost V 4 bases and J 0 bases, with 7 bases left between them. This CDR3 region has 14 residues. In DNA, the CDR3 is TGTGCCAGCAGTGGACTCTATAGCAATCAGCCCCAGCATTTT. It specifies CASSGLYSNQPQHF.

The chain has TRBV11-2 and TRBJ1-1; no reliable D call. V was clipped by 5 bases and J by 1 base, with 8 bases between them. This CDR3 contains 13 residues. Germline V CDR1 and CDR2: SGHAT, FQNNGV. Here the CDR3 reads CASSRLRNTEAFF. In DNA, the CDR3 is TGTGCCAGCAGCCGCCTGAGGAACACTGAAGCTTTCTTT.

In its sample, this clone was seen a few times. The V gene is TRBV2, the J gene TRBJ2-7, with TRBD2 as a possible D gene (5 bases). CDR1 is SNHLY, CDR2 FYNNEI, per germline. CDR3 length equals 14 residues. Trimming took 0 bases from V and 8 from J, leaving 14 bases between them. CDR3 residues: CASSEALRGGKQYF. The CDR3 coding sequence is TGTGCCAGCAGTGAAGCGCTTCGGGGTGGCAAGCAGTACTTC.

The chain uses TRBV2 and TRBJ1-3; 7 bases align to TRBD1. Germline-derived CDR1 and CDR2 are SNHLY and FYNNEI. The CDR3 consists of 16 residues. V trimming: 6 bases; J trimming: 0 bases; junction bases outside the gene matches: 8. As DNA, the CDR3 is TGTGCCAGCAGCCTATCTGGGACAGCCTCTGGAAACACCATATATTTT. The encoded protein is CASSLSGTASGNTIYF.

The chain is built from TRBV5-1 and TRBJ2-1; TRBD2 matches at 9 bases. Germline V lookup: CDR1 SGHRS, CDR2 YFSETQ. V lost 2 bases and J lost 4; bases outside the gene matches: 10. This CDR3 spans 17 amino acids. The CDR3 here is CASSFVGASGVYNEQFF. The CDR3 nucleotides read TGCGCCAGCAGCTTTGTGGGGGCTAGCGGGGTGTACAATGAGCAGTTCTTC.

The chain recombines TRBV29-1 with TRBJ2-1; possibly TRBD1 or TRBD2 for D (6 bases each). Germline V lookup: CDR1 SQVTM, CDR2 ANQGSEA. With 3 bases removed from V and 4 bases from J, the gap between germline ends came to 19 bases. CDR3 size: 16 residues. DNA for the CDR3: TGCAGCGTTGACGACGGACTAAAGGGGGTTTACAATGAGCAGTTCTTC. Translated, it gives CSVDDGLKGVYNEQFF.

CDR3 protein: CASSRPGGSSGNTIYF. The DNA of the CDR3 is TGTGCCAGCAGCCGGCCCGGGGGAAGCTCTGGAAACACCATATATTTT. The chain combines TRBV7-9 with TRBJ1-3, with a possible D match to TRBD1 (5 bases). Germline V CDR1 and CDR2: SEHNR, FQNEAQ (reference sequence). This CDR3 has 16 amino acids. Trimming stripped 5 bases from V and 0 bases from J, with 14 bases between.

The chain combines TRBV18 with TRBJ1-2, with no clear D. Trimming removed 6 bases from V and 1 base from J, with 6 bases in between. CDR1 KGHSH and CDR2 LQKENI come from the germline V gene. The CDR3 is made up of 12 amino acids. In DNA, the CDR3 is TGTGCCAGCTCTGTTGATAACTATGGCTACACCTTC. This codes for CASSVDNYGYTF.